These 32 T cell receptor beta chains were all obtained from the same sample, sequenced in a study of T cell repertoires in cytomegalovirus infection (dated by TCRdb to between 2018 and 2020). The listed sequencing device is Illumina HiSeq 1500. TCRdb reran the public reads through fastp at Q25 and MiXCR, keeping productive beta chains. Rows matching on CDR3 protein sequence are summarized as one entry with the most common DNA and genes. This sample is represented by 50,000 or so distinct CDR3 sequences; around 18% of them were singletons. Of the sample, less than 70% falls within the top ten clones. The treatment or condition label, as the study defines it: in vitro stimulation with specific CMV peptide epitopes to enrich CMV-specific T cells. The antigens for these receptors are not known. The material sequenced was CD8+ T cells from cultured PBMCs, taken from culture after CMV antigen stimulation. All receptors derive from a human donor in good health (CMV status not recorded). Some clones in this sample may be carry-over from other donors' samples.

This clonotype occurred many times. V usage is TRBV7-2 and J usage is TRBJ2-3, with no clear D. The V end lost 7 bases, the J end lost 7 bases, and 15 bases lay between the germline ends. Germline CDR1 reads SGHTA; CDR2 reads FQGNSA. This CDR3 spans 13 amino acids. Here the CDR3 DNA reads TGTGCCAGCACCCTCCCTCCGGGCAATACGCAGTATTTT. Protein: CASTLPPGNTQYF.

This clonotype showed up just a few times. The genes are TRBV7-7 and TRBJ2-1, with 11 bases aligning to TRBD2. The CDR3 spans 17 residues. Germline V CDR1 and CDR2: SSHAT, FNYEAQ (reference sequence). Trimming took 5 bases from V and 0 from J; bases not matched to a gene: 6. As DNA, the CDR3 is TGTGCCAGCAGCCCGGGACTAGCGGCGAGCTCCTACAATGAGCAGTTCTTC. Encoded protein: CASSPGLAASSYNEQFF.

V is TRBV2 and J is TRBJ1-4; TRBD1 agrees at 7 bases. The CDR3 runs 14 residues. Per germline, CDR1 SNHLY and CDR2 FYNNEI. The junction had 8 bases not matched to a gene; V was cut back by 7 bases and J by 6 bases. CDR3 sequence: CASTQGGRDEKLFF. The CDR3, as DNA: TGTGCCAGCACCCAGGGGGGGAGAGATGAAAAACTGTTTTTT.

By share, this clonotype counts as large. This chain connects TRBV15 to TRBJ1-2; D is ambiguous. Germline CDR1 reads LNHNV; CDR2 reads YYDKDF (reference sequence). The V end lost 4 bases, the J end lost 4 bases, and 13 bases lay between the germline ends. This CDR3 is built from 14 residues. This chain's CDR3 is CATSKRTDGYGYTF. The DNA for the CDR3 is TGTGCCACCAGCAAAAGGACGGACGGCTATGGCTACACCTTC.

The table lists this clonotype with many counts. The chain combines TRBV7-2 with TRBJ1-3, with D hard to call. The CDR3 consists of 18 residues. Germline V gives CDR1 SGHTA, CDR2 FQGNSA. Trimming cost V 4 bases and J 3 bases, with 22 bases left between them. CDR3 DNA sequence: TGTGCCAGCAGCTCAATGGCGTCGGATTACATAGGTGGAAACACCATATATTTT. Protein: CASSSMASDYIGGNTIYF.

The CDR3 region is CASSFLPGDSVNYEQYF. CDR3 coding DNA: TGTGCCAGCAGTTTTCTCCCGGGGGACAGCGTTAACTACGAGCAGTACTTC. The chain couples TRBV7-9 to TRBJ2-7; a possible D gene is TRBD1 (7 bases). The germline CDR1 and CDR2 sequences are SEHNR and FQNEAQ (reference sequence). The CDR3 loop spans 17 amino acids. The ends were cut back, 6 bases at V and 3 bases at J, with 24 bases in the middle.

J is TRBJ1-2 and V is TRBV7-2; a weak D match, TRBD1 (6 bases). There are 12 residues in the CDR3. Trimming shortened V by 8 bases and J by 6 bases, and 13 bases separated the two germline ends. CDR1 and CDR2 (germline): SGHTA, FQGNSA. CDR3 residues: CASFWTANGYTF. The CDR3 DNA reads TGTGCCAGCTTCTGGACAGCGAATGGCTACACCTTC.

A few counts support this clonotype. V is TRBV7-6 and J is TRBJ2-1; a possible D gene is TRBD2 (7 bases). This CDR3 contains 17 residues. V lost 5 bases and J lost 6, with 23 bases in between. CDR1 is SGHVS, CDR2 FNYEAQ, per germline. CDR3 bases: TGTGCCAGCAGCGGCCCGGAAGGGGGGAGGGCCCTCAATGAGCAGTTCTTC. Protein sequence: CASSGPEGGRALNEQFF.

In its sample, this clonotype was seen a few times. The chain recombines TRBV7-9 with TRBJ2-2; D possibly corresponds to TRBD1 (5 bases). Trimming stripped 7 bases from V and 6 bases from J, with 15 bases between. This CDR3 is built from 14 residues. Per germline, CDR1 SEHNR and CDR2 FQNEAQ (reference sequence). Written as DNA, the CDR3 is TGTGCCAGCACCCTTGCAGGGTTGCCCGGGGAGCTGTTTTTT. Translation gives CASTLAGLPGELFF.

The chain combines TRBV5-6 with TRBJ2-1, with a tentative D call TRBD2 (7 bases). Deletions cut 4 bases from V and 5 bases from J, with 19 bases between. The CDR3 spans 16 residues. The germline V gene has CDR1 SGHDT and CDR2 YYEEEE. The CDR3 reads CASSTVVGGTHNEQFF. The CDR3 DNA reads as TGTGCCAGCAGCACGGTGGTCGGGGGGACACACAATGAGCAGTTCTTC. The whole variable domain, remainder taken from reference TRBV5-6 and TRBJ2-1, is DAGVTQSPTHLIKTRGQQVTLRCSPKSGHDTVSWYQQALGQGPQFIFQYYEEEERQRGNFPDRFSGHQFPNYSSELNVNALLLGDSALYLCASSTVVGGTHNEQFFGPGTRLTVL.

The V gene is TRBV6-1, the J gene TRBJ1-5; D is uncertain. The germline V gene has CDR1 MNHNS and CDR2 SASEGT. The ends were cut back, 6 bases at V and 1 base at J, with 22 bases in the middle. The CDR3 length is 18 residues. The chain's CDR3 is CASSEQVPYMLSNQPQHF. The CDR3, as DNA: TGTGCCAGCAGCGAACAAGTCCCGTACATGTTAAGCAATCAGCCCCAGCATTTT.

In this sample, this clonotype turned up a few times. The J gene is TRBJ2-5, the V gene TRBV7-2; 13 nucleotides match TRBD2. The ends lost 4 bases at V and 3 bases at J; junction bases unmatched: 17. The CDR3 totals 20 residues. Germline CDR1 reads SGHTA; CDR2 reads FQGNSA. The CDR3 reads CASSSRGTSGKPIGEETQYF. The CDR3 DNA reads as TGTGCCAGCAGCTCACGCGGGACTAGCGGGAAGCCTATAGGAGAAGAGACCCAGTACTTC. The complete variable domain, with remaining parts taken from reference TRBV7-2 and TRBJ2-5, reads GAGVSQSPSNKVTEKGKDVELRCDPISGHTALYWYRQSLGQGLEFLIYFQGNSAPDKSGLPSDRFSAERTGGSVSTLTIQRTQQEDSAVYLCASSSRGTSGKPIGEETQYFGPGTRLLVL.

This clonotype has a count of ten or more. The genes are TRBV7-3 and TRBJ2-3, with a weak D call TRBD1 (6 bases). V was shortened by 5 bases and J by 1 base, with 13 bases between the two germline ends. Germline CDR1 SGHTA, CDR2 FQGTGA. The CDR3 contains 15 residues. CDR3 in amino acids: CASSLRGRRTDTQYF. The DNA for the CDR3 is TGTGCCAGCAGCCTCAGGGGCCGGCGCACAGATACGCAGTATTTT.

This clonotype has only a few counts. J is TRBJ1-6 and V is TRBV7-9; 9 bases map to TRBD1. The CDR3 contains 15 residues. V shed 5 bases, J shed 8 bases, and the junction held 7 bases outside the gene matches. Germline CDR1 SEHNR, CDR2 FQNEAQ (reference sequence). The CDR3 nucleotides are TGTGCCAGCAGCCCGACAGGGGGAGGTTATTCACCCCTCCACTTT. Translated, it gives CASSPTGGGYSPLHF.

This clonotype was counted between two and nine times. The chain joins TRBV7-8 to TRBJ2-7; TRBD1 aligns across 9 bases. CDR3 size: 17 residues. Germline V gives CDR1 SGHVS, CDR2 FQNEAQ. With 1 base clipped from V and 2 bases from J, the junction kept 9 bases outside the gene matches. CDR3 sequence: CASSLGPPGQGPYEQYF. CDR3 nucleotide sequence: TGTGCCAGCAGCTTAGGCCCTCCGGGACAGGGCCCCTACGAGCAGTACTTC.

The chain joins TRBV6-6 to TRBJ2-7; D remains ambiguous. The CDR3 is 13 residues long. Germline CDR1 reads MNHNY; CDR2 reads SVGAGI (reference sequence). The V end was cut by 5 bases, the J end by 4 bases, with 12 bases between. In DNA, the CDR3 is TGTGCCAGCAGTCAAGAAAAACGTTACGAGCAGTACTTC. It is translated as CASSQEKRYEQYF.

This sequence joins TRBV7-9 and TRBJ2-2; 8 positions match TRBD1. The ends lost 5 bases at V and 2 bases at J; junction bases unmatched: 4. Looked up from germline, CDR1 is SEHNR and CDR2 is FQNEAQ (reference sequence). CDR3 length: 15 residues. The CDR3 sequence: CASSRTGSNTGELFF. In DNA, the CDR3 is TGTGCCAGCAGCCGGACAGGGAGTAACACCGGGGAGCTGTTTTTT.

This clonotype was recorded a few times. The chain links TRBV6-1 to TRBJ1-6; weak D call: TRBD1 (6 bases). CDR3 length: 15 residues. V shed 2 bases and J shed 9 bases, with 14 bases lying between them. Germline values: CDR1 MNHNS, CDR2 SASEGT. CDR3 residues: CASSESSGGSSPLHF. Written as DNA, the CDR3 is TGTGCCAGCAGTGAATCTTCGGGGGGCAGTTCACCCCTCCACTTT.

V and J are TRBV27 and TRBJ2-5; perhaps TRBD1 as D (6 bases). Trimming removed 6 bases at V and 3 bases at J, with 8 bases between. This CDR3 is 12 amino acids long. Germline V gene sequence: CDR1 MNHEY, CDR2 SMNVEV (reference sequence). CDR3 bases: TGTGCCAGCAGGAAGGGGGAAGAGACCCAGTACTTC. Amino acid sequence: CASRKGEETQYF.

This clonotype appeared a few times. The CDR3 nucleotides are TGTGCCAGCAGTTGGACGGAAAATCTCCCCCGAGCGTACTTC. It encodes CASSWTENLPRAYF. The chain recombines TRBV6-1 with TRBJ2-7; D is unresolved. The CDR3 length is 14 residues. V was clipped by 5 bases and J by 12 bases, with 23 bases between them. Germline V gene lookup returns CDR1 MNHNS and CDR2 SASEGT.

This clonotype was observed a few times. V and J are TRBV4-1 and TRBJ2-3; weak D call: TRBD1 (5 bases). V was shortened by 1 base and J by 5 bases, with 13 bases between the two germline ends. The CDR3 extends over 15 amino acids. Germline lookup yields CDR1 MGHRA and CDR2 YSYEKL. The CDR3 is CASSQGGGAQDTQYF. CDR3 nucleotides: TGCGCCAGCAGCCAAGGTGGTGGGGCGCAAGATACGCAGTATTTT.

The chain uses TRBV7-3 and TRBJ2-1; a possible D gene is TRBD2 (5 bases). Trimming stripped 5 bases from V and 1 base from J, with 15 bases between. Per the germline V gene, CDR1 is SGHTA and CDR2 is FQGTGA. CDR3 length equals 16 residues. The DNA of the CDR3 is TGTGCCAGCAGCCGATCCATAGCGAGGTCCTACAATGAGCAGTTCTTC. Amino acid sequence: CASSRSIARSYNEQFF.

This clonotype appeared a few times. The J gene is TRBJ2-1, the V gene TRBV7-8; TRBD2 aligns across 10 bases. The CDR3 totals 15 residues. Trimming took 5 bases from V and 3 from J; bases not matched to a gene: 4. In germline, CDR1 is SGHVS, CDR2 FQNEAQ. CDR3 residues: CASSIGTSDYNEQFF. The CDR3 nucleotides are TGTGCCAGCAGCATCGGGACTAGCGACTACAATGAGCAGTTCTTC. Together with reference TRBV7-8 and TRBJ2-1, the CDR3 gives the full variable domain: GAGVSQSPRYKVAKRGQDVALRCDPISGHVSLFWYQQALGQGPEFLTYFQNEAQLDKSGLPSDRFFAERPEGSVSTLKIQRTQQEDSAVYLCASSIGTSDYNEQFFGPGTRLTVL.

In regard to this clonotype: One junction end does not reproduce the germline sequence, and a read error may be involved. This chain uses TRBV4-1 with TRBJ1-5; D not resolved. From germline, CDR1 is MGHRA and CDR2 YSYEKL. CDR3 length: 16 residues. CDR3 region: CASSQDGRPSNQPQHF. The CDR3 DNA reads as TGTGCCAGCAGCCAAGATGGGAGACCTAGCAATCAGCCCCAGCATTTT.

This clonotype was counted only a few times. The rearrangement uses TRBV7-9 and TRBJ2-7, with D possibly being TRBD2 (6 bases). With 6 bases removed from V and 0 bases from J, the gap between germline ends came to 15 bases. This CDR3 is 15 amino acids long. Germline loops: CDR1 SEHNR, CDR2 FQNEAQ (reference sequence). The CDR3 is CASRGWDSSSYEQYF. The CDR3 DNA is TGTGCCAGCAGAGGATGGGACTCCAGCTCCTACGAGCAGTACTTC.

This clonotype was detected a few times. J is TRBJ1-5 and V is TRBV7-8; D not resolved. The CDR3 length is 14 residues. Trimming removed 5 bases from V and 3 bases from J, with 11 bases in between. The germline gives CDR1 SGHVS, CDR2 FQNEAQ. The CDR3 nucleotides are TGTGCCAGCAGCAATACAGAAAACAATCAGCCCCAGCATTTT. As protein: CASSNTENNQPQHF. The variable domain in full, with the rest retrieved from reference TRBV7-8 and TRBJ1-5, is GAGVSQSPRYKVAKRGQDVALRCDPISGHVSLFWYQQALGQGPEFLTYFQNEAQLDKSGLPSDRFFAERPEGSVSTLKIQRTQQEDSAVYLCASSNTENNQPQHFGDGTRLSIL.

This chain connects TRBV12-3 or TRBV12-4 to TRBJ2-5, with TRBD1 identical over 11 bases. This CDR3 has 16 amino acids. Trimming took 1 base from V and 4 from J; bases not matched to a gene: 5. CDR3 sequence: CASSLVGQGAGETQYF. CDR3 DNA sequence: TGTGCCAGCAGTTTAGTTGGACAGGGGGCGGGAGAGACCCAGTACTTC.

CDR3 loop: CASSLGQVTDTQYF. CDR3 coding DNA: TGTGCCAGCAGCCTAGGACAGGTCACAGATACGCAGTATTTT. This rearrangement joins TRBV7-3 to TRBJ2-3, with 7 bases that match TRBD1. Trimming removed 5 bases from V and 2 bases from J; junction bases left unmatched: 4. CDR1 is SGHTA and CDR2 is FQGTGA in the germline V gene. The CDR3 loop spans 14 amino acids. Full variable domain (remainder filled in from reference TRBV7-3 and TRBJ2-3): GAGVSQTPSNKVTEKGKYVELRCDPISGHTALYWYRQSLGQGPEFLIYFQGTGAADDSGLPNDRFFAVRPEGSVSTLKIQRTERGDSAVYLCASSLGQVTDTQYFGPGTRLTVL.

In this sample, this clonotype turned up a few times. The V call is TRBV5-4, the J call TRBJ2-4, with D perhaps TRBD2 (6 bases). This CDR3 has 16 residues. Germline V CDR1 and CDR2: SGHNT, YYREEE (reference sequence). V was trimmed by 4 bases and J by 0 bases, leaving 14 bases between them. The CDR3 region is CASSPGESLAKNIQYF. The CDR3 DNA is TGTGCCAGCAGCCCGGGAGAGTCATTAGCCAAAAACATTCAGTACTTC.

This clonotype was recorded a few times. This sequence joins TRBV7-8 and TRBJ2-1; D is ambiguous. Deletions cut 1 base from V and 5 bases from J, with 3 bases between. This CDR3 contains 12 residues. Germline V CDR1 and CDR2: SGHVS, FQNEAQ. The CDR3 protein is CASSLGDNEQFF. For the CDR3, the DNA is TGTGCCAGCAGCTTAGGTGACAATGAGCAGTTCTTC.

This clonotype has more than one count but fewer than ten. V gene TRBV7-2 combines with J gene TRBJ2-7; D is undetermined. The CDR3 sequence is 13 residues long. From germline, CDR1 is SGHTA and CDR2 FQGNSA. The V end was cut by 2 bases, the J end by 2 bases, with 7 bases between. In nucleotides, the CDR3 is TGTGCCAGCAGCTTAACAGAGCCCTACGAGCAGTACTTC. Translating gives CASSLTEPYEQYF.

In its sample, this clonotype was seen a few times. This sequence joins TRBV7-2 and TRBJ1-1; D not resolved. Germline values: CDR1 SGHTA, CDR2 FQGNSA. The CDR3 runs 14 residues. Trimming shortened V by 5 bases and J by 0 bases, and 10 bases separated the two germline ends. DNA of the CDR3: TGTGCCAGCAGCAGCGACATACTGAACACTGAAGCTTTCTTT. It translates to CASSSDILNTEAFF.